These T cell receptor beta chains were read from a single sample in a study of CD8 T cell repertoires and HIV-1 epitope variants. The method was immunoSEQ multiplex PCR; TCRdb's version includes in-frame clones alone and lacks a portion of them. Among about 4,900 clones listed, around 66% were seen once. These receptors lack a known antigen. Sequenced material: cultured CD8+ T cells derived from PBMCs. The receptor set was obtained from a male donor with HIV. The CDR3 runs from the conserved cysteine through the conserved F or W. Each record gives: D gene, clone size, J gene, CDR3 length, V gene, CDR3 protein, CDR3 DNA. A D gene is named only where the DNA matches it firmly. For some rows the clone size is stated as once, few or many, or as a class when expanded; others skip it.

TRBD1 | - | TRBJ1-6 | 13 | TRBV5-4 | CAWDSGYNSPLHF | TGTGCCTGGGACAGCGGCTATAATTCACCCCTCCACTTT
- | - | TRBJ2-7 | 14 | TRBV7-3 | CASSFDASSYEQYF | TGTGCCAGCAGCTTCGACGCCAGCTCCTACGAGCAGTACTTC
- | - | TRBJ1-2 | 15 | TRBV4-3 | CASSQELGSNYGYTF | TGCGCCAGCAGCCAAGAGCTCGGATCTAACTATGGCTACACCTTC
TRBD2 | - | TRBJ2-7 | 14 | TRBV7-3 | CASSSGLAGHEQYF | TGTGCCAGCAGCTCGGGACTAGCGGGACACGAGCAGTACTTC
- | - | TRBJ2-3 | 15 | TRBV19 | CASSITSYSTDTQYF | TGTGCCAGTAGTATAACTAGCTATAGCACAGATACGCAGTATTTT
TRBD1 | - | TRBJ2-2 | 18 | TRBV4-3 | CASSQDGGTGDITGELFF | TGCGCCAGCAGCCAAGACGGAGGGACAGGGGACATCACCGGGGAGCTGTTTTTT
TRBD2 | - | TRBJ2-3 | 15 | TRBV19 | CASTLAGGSTDTQYF | TGTGCCAGTACCCTAGCGGGAGGTAGCACAGATACGCAGTATTTT
- | - | TRBJ2-5 | 16 | TRBV7-7 | CASSLGPTIGRETQYF | TGTGCTAGCAGCTTAGGCCCCACGATAGGTAGAGAGACCCAGTACTTC
- | - | TRBJ1-1 | 15 | TRBV6-1 | CASSEAGQLNTEAFF | TGTGCCAGCAGTGAAGCAGGACAACTGAACACTGAAGCTTTCTTT
- | once | TRBJ2-7 | 16 | TRBV5-5 | CASSLGGKLSLYEQYF | TGTGCCAGCAGCTTGGGAGGGAAGCTAAGTCTCTACGAGCAGTACTTC
- | - | TRBJ2-7 | 14 | TRBV10-3 | CAITSQGSEYEQYF | TGTGCCATCACCTCACAGGGTTCCGAATACGAGCAGTACTTC
- | - | TRBJ2-3 | 15 | TRBV23-1 | CASPPGTSGADTQYF | TGCGCCAGCCCTCCCGGGACATCGGGGGCAGATACGCAGTATTTT
- | - | TRBJ2-7 | 16 | TRBV7-6 | CASSSTILDGTYEQYF | TGTGCCAGCAGCTCGACGATACTGGACGGAACCTACGAGCAGTACTTC
- | - | TRBJ1-4 | 13 | TRBV28 | CASSLPTGEKLFF | TGTGCCAGCAGTTTACCCACAGGGGAAAAACTGTTTTTT
- | - | TRBJ2-2 | 16 | TRBV4-1 | CASSQGGTHDTGELFF | TGCGCCAGCAGCCAAGGCGGGACACATGACACCGGGGAGCTGTTTTTT
- | - | TRBJ1-1 | 13 | TRBV6-4 | CASSDSLGTEAFF | TGTGCCAGCAGTGATAGTTTGGGAACTGAAGCTTTCTTT